This T cell receptor (beta chain) was sequenced in a study of CD8 T cells in ankylosing spondylitis. Study-wide results and caveats: Disease-associated clones were CD8+ and fairly uncommon in peripheral blood. Blood from ankylosing spondylitis patients appeared to carry a characteristic roughly 8-variant TCR beta motif. Significant enrichment of disease-linked clones was reportedly seen in matched ankylosing spondylitis synovial fluid.

Trimming cost V 4 bases and J 0 bases, with 13 bases left between them. The CDR3 runs to 16 residues. The germline gives CDR1 SGHTA, CDR2 FQGTGA. Remarks on this clonotype: Antigen specificity is unknown.

Quantitative 5'-RACE was performed with molecular barcodes, and it yielded the TCR beta libraries. TCRdb ran MiXCR on the 5' RACE reads and lists one entry per CDR3 protein. This repertoire shows a few hundred thousand distinct CDR3 sequences, about 13% found once; its top ten account for nearly 7%. The clonotype was recovered from a male donor with ankylosing spondylitis. Material: blood, either unsorted or a sorted T cell fraction (not recorded which). The chain has TRBV7-3 and TRBJ1-3; D not resolved. CDR3 sequence reads: CASSYPLECSGNTIYF. The CDR3 DNA reads TGTGCCAGCAGCTACCCCCTCGAGTGCTCTGGAAACACCATATATTTT.